This entry lists 12 T cell receptor beta chains sequenced from one sample in a study of glioma-infiltrating T cells after dendritic cell vaccination. The time point: after dendritic cell vaccination, including at tumor progression/relapse. TCRdb keeps only in-frame clones here, not all; method: immunoSEQ multiplex PCR. The table records over 75,000 clones, roughly four fifths of them present only once. Sequencing was performed on blood, taken after dendritic cell vaccination. These receptors all stem from a human donor with glioblastoma.

The V and J genes are TRBV5-1 and TRBJ1-1; TRBD1 agrees at 7 bases. From germline, CDR1 is SGHRS and CDR2 YFSETQ. V shed 0 bases, J shed 4 bases, and the junction held 6 bases outside the gene matches. The CDR3 loop spans 15 amino acids. The CDR3 nucleotides are TGCGCCAGCAGCTTGGCCCCGGGACAGTTCACTGAAGCTTTCTTT. Translated, it gives CASSLAPGQFTEAFF.

V and J are TRBV2 and TRBJ2-1; D remains ambiguous. The CDR3 runs 11 residues. In germline, CDR1 is SNHLY, CDR2 FYNNEI. V gave up 11 bases and J gave up 7 bases, with 12 bases separating them. CDR3 region: CAASRVNEQFF. DNA for the CDR3: TGTGCCGCCTCTCGGGTTAATGAGCAGTTCTTC.

The rearrangement uses TRBV4-1 and TRBJ1-5, with D perhaps TRBD1 (6 bases). Germline V CDR1 and CDR2: MGHRA, YSYEKL. Trimming shortened V by 1 base and J by 1 base, and 14 bases separated the two germline ends. This CDR3 comprises 17 residues. CDR3 protein: CASSQGQVRGSNQPQHF. In DNA form, the CDR3 reads TGCGCCAGCAGCCAAGGACAGGTCAGAGGAAGCAATCAGCCCCAGCATTTT.

The V gene is TRBV5-5, the J gene TRBJ1-5; D is possibly TRBD1 (5 bases). The CDR3 totals 16 residues. Per germline, CDR1 SGHKS and CDR2 YYEKEE (reference sequence). V was cut by 4 bases and J by 0 bases, with 14 bases left in between. Here the CDR3 reads CASSGGGRNSNQPQHF. The CDR3 bases are TGTGCCAGCAGCGGGGGGGGACGGAATAGCAATCAGCCCCAGCATTTT.

V usage is TRBV30 and J usage is TRBJ2-1; the D gene is possibly TRBD1 (5 bases). The CDR3 consists of 13 residues. Germline V CDR1 and CDR2: GTSNPN, SVGIG (reference sequence). V gave up 1 base and J gave up 5 bases, with 9 bases separating them. For the CDR3, the DNA is TGTGCCTGGAGTGGCAGGGTAGACAATGAGCAGTTCTTC. Translation: CAWSGRVDNEQFF.

The V and J genes are TRBV5-1 and TRBJ2-3; 8 positions match TRBD2. This CDR3 is 14 amino acids long. V trimming: 3 bases; J trimming: 3 bases; junction bases outside the gene matches: 3. Germline CDR1 reads SGHRS; CDR2 reads YFSETQ. The CDR3 bases are TGCGCCAGCAGCTCTGAGCGGGAGACAGATACGCAGTATTTT. It codes for CASSSERETDTQYF.

The chain uses TRBV5-6 and TRBJ2-5; D may be TRBD2 (7 bases). V was trimmed by 0 bases and J by 5 bases, leaving 14 bases between them. The CDR3 sequence is 15 residues long. Per the germline V gene, CDR1 is SGHDT and CDR2 is YYEEEE. DNA of the CDR3: TGTGCCAGCAGCTTGGGAGCCAGGGGAGGGGAGACCCAGTACTTC. It specifies CASSLGARGGETQYF.

CDR3 loop: CASSQQETQYF. CDR3 nucleotide sequence: TGCGCCAGCAGCCAGCAAGAGACCCAGTACTTC. The chain has TRBV5-1 and TRBJ2-5; no clear D. CDR3 length equals 11 residues. V was shortened by 4 bases and J by 2 bases, with 3 bases between the two germline ends. Germline loops: CDR1 SGHRS, CDR2 YFSETQ.

This rearrangement joins TRBV6-1 to TRBJ2-7, with TRBD1 matching 8 bases. CDR1 and CDR2 (germline): MNHNS, SASEGT. After removal of 1 base from V and 5 bases from J, the junction contained 10 bases not matched to a gene. The CDR3 is 16 residues long. The chain's CDR3 is CASSEGVGQGRDEQYF. The CDR3 region has the DNA TGTGCCAGCAGTGAAGGGGTAGGACAGGGAAGGGACGAGCAGTACTTC.

J is TRBJ2-5 and V is TRBV30; TRBD2 might be the D (5 bases). The CDR3 is 10 amino acids. V lost 3 bases and J 7 bases, leaving 6 bases between the germline ends. Looked up from germline, CDR1 is GTSNPN and CDR2 is SVGIG (reference sequence). As DNA, the CDR3 is TGTGCCTGGAGCGCGGGGACCCAGTACTTC. It encodes CAWSAGTQYF.

The chain combines TRBV5-4 with TRBJ2-2; no firm D call. This CDR3 is built from 12 residues. Germline V gene sequence: CDR1 SGHNT, CDR2 YYREEE (reference sequence). V lost 5 bases, J lost 3 bases, and 5 bases lay in between. The chain's CDR3 is CASSRYTGELFF. As DNA, the CDR3 is TGTGCCAGCAGTAGATACACCGGGGAGCTGTTTTTT.

This clone appeared a few times. V is TRBV19 and J is TRBJ2-7, with 9 bases matching TRBD2. V shed 3 bases and J 2 bases; nucleotides not matched to a gene: 2. Germline V CDR1 and CDR2: LNHDA, SQIVND (reference sequence). This CDR3 is 14 amino acids long. CDR3 in amino acids: CASSMAGGTYEQYV. DNA of the CDR3: TGTGCCAGTAGTATGGCGGGAGGGACCTACGAGCAGTACGTC.